Following are 14 T cell receptor beta chains from one sample sequenced in a study of T-cell memory formation after mild COVID-19. TCRdb re-called the 5' RACE reads through MiXCR, storing one row per CDR3 protein. The sample lists 390,000 or so distinct CDR3 sequences; 16% were seen once. Sequences were obtained from PBMCs or a T cell subset sorted from them (not recorded which). The source of these receptors is a man younger than 35 who had mild COVID-19 (a few samples of this study predate the infection). Cell type and time point are not known.

CDR3 nucleotide sequence: TGTGCCAGCAGCTTACAGGGGCAAGGCGAGCAGTACTTC. Protein sequence: CASSLQGQGEQYF. The J gene is TRBJ2-7, the V gene TRBV7-9, with TRBD1 as a possible D gene (6 bases). The CDR3 has 13 amino acids. Germline CDR1 is SEHNR and CDR2 is FQNEAQ (reference sequence). V was cut by 2 bases and J by 6 bases, with 11 bases left in between.

Regarding this clonotype: The junction and the germline gene differ at one end; a read error may be behind it. V usage is TRBV6-5 and J usage is TRBJ2-7; 8 nucleotides match TRBD1. The CDR3 length is 10 residues. In germline, CDR1 is MNHEY, CDR2 SVGAGI. The CDR3 sequence: CASSPWTGHF. The CDR3 DNA is TGTGCCAGCAGTCCCTGGACAGGGCACTTC.

This clonotype turned up a few times. The genes are TRBV20-1 and TRBJ2-7; 11 bases map to TRBD1. Trimming took 6 bases from V and 7 from J; bases not matched to a gene: 14. Germline values: CDR1 DFQATT, CDR2 SNEGSKA (reference sequence). This CDR3 spans 15 amino acids. CDR3 DNA: TGCAGTGCCAGAAGAGGGACAGGGGGGATCCCGGAGCAGTACTTC. Protein product: CSARRGTGGIPEQYF.

This chain links TRBV29-1 with TRBJ2-7, with TRBD1 as a possible D gene (6 bases). The V gene lost 0 bases and the J gene lost 1 base, with 13 bases spanning the gap. The CDR3 is made up of 15 amino acids. Germline-derived CDR1 and CDR2 are SQVTM and ANQGSEA. DNA of the CDR3: TGCAGCGTTGAAGATCTACAGGGATTATCCTACGAGCAGTACTTC. It encodes CSVEDLQGLSYEQYF.

The chain carries TRBV30 and TRBJ2-3; D is unclear. This CDR3 has 12 residues. V lost 0 bases and J lost 7, with 8 bases in between. Germline CDR1 GTSNPN, CDR2 SVGIG (reference sequence). The CDR3 nucleotides are TGTGCCTGGAGTGTAGCACTAAATACGCAGTATTTT. It encodes CAWSVALNTQYF.

This clonotype was seen a handful of times. The V gene is TRBV6-2 or TRBV6-3, the J gene TRBJ2-3; 13 bases are shared with TRBD2. Looked up from germline, CDR1 is MNHEY and CDR2 is SVGEGT. The CDR3 contains 20 residues. J lost 4 bases, V lost 2 bases, and 15 bases had no gene match. The CDR3 DNA follows: TGTGCCAGCAGTTACCCCGGACCAAGGACTAGCGGGGGCCCGGCAGATACGCAGTATTTT. Its protein is CASSYPGPRTSGGPADTQYF.

The chain employs TRBV6-2 or TRBV6-3 and TRBJ2-6; D call uncertain. The CDR3 totals 13 residues. In germline, CDR1 is MNHEY, CDR2 SVGEGT. The germline V and J ends were trimmed by 6 bases and 4 bases, with 7 bases remaining between them. In DNA, the CDR3 is TGTGCCAGCAGGGTGGCCGGGGCCAACGTCCTGACTTTC. As protein: CASRVAGANVLTF.

This clonotype was observed a handful of times. The CDR3 loop is CASSQESQGASSGELFF. The CDR3 DNA reads TGTGCCAGCAGCCAAGAATCGCAGGGGGCTTCTTCCGGGGAGCTGTTTTTT. The genes are TRBV4-2 and TRBJ2-2; 8 bases agree with TRBD1. Germline loops: CDR1 LGHNA, CDR2 YNFKEQ. With 0 bases clipped from V and 6 bases from J, the junction kept 9 bases outside the gene matches. This CDR3 comprises 17 residues.

This clonotype appeared many times. V usage is TRBV4-1 and J usage is TRBJ2-2; TRBD1 matches at 7 bases. Germline CDR1 MGHRA, CDR2 YSYEKL. J lost 1 base, V lost 10 bases, and 0 bases had no gene match. CDR3 length: 12 amino acids. The CDR3 region is CATGGNTGELFF. As DNA, the CDR3 is TGCGCCACAGGGGGGAACACCGGGGAGCTGTTTTTT.

This chain joins TRBV4-3 and TRBJ2-7; D tentatively fits TRBD1 or TRBD2 (5 bases each). Trimming left V 4 bases short and J 6 bases short, with 19 bases between. The CDR3 has 15 amino acids. Germline CDR1 LGHNA, CDR2 YSLEER. The CDR3 sequence: CASSPPGAEYSEQYF. CDR3 DNA sequence: TGCGCCAGCAGCCCTCCCGGGGCGGAATATAGCGAGCAGTACTTC.

For the CDR3, the DNA is TGTGCCAGCTCATCTCGTACAGGAGCCTCTAGCACAGATACGCAGTATTTT. Translated, it gives CASSSRTGASSTDTQYF. The chain employs TRBV18 and TRBJ2-3, with a possible D match to TRBD1 (5 bases). Germline assignment: CDR1 KGHSH and CDR2 LQKENI. The CDR3 is 17 amino acids. The V and J ends lost 5 bases and 0 bases respectively, with 18 bases between them.

This clonotype was detected a few times. The chain is built from TRBV11-2 and TRBJ2-2; D ambiguous. This CDR3 has 15 amino acids. The V end was cut by 8 bases, the J end by 7 bases, with 20 bases between. The germline V gene has CDR1 SGHAT and CDR2 FQNNGV. In DNA form, the CDR3 reads TGTGCCAGCTCCACGTCCGCGCAATGGGACGGGGAGCTGTTTTTT. Protein sequence: CASSTSAQWDGELFF.

This clonotype has just a few counts. This chain uses TRBV6-5 with TRBJ1-5; 9 nucleotides match TRBD1. CDR1 is MNHEY, CDR2 SVGAGI, per germline. This CDR3 region has 15 residues. With 0 bases clipped from V and 4 bases from J, the junction kept 1 base outside the gene matches. CDR3 in DNA: TGTGCCAGCAGTTACTCGGGGACAGGGAATCAGCCCCAGCATTTT. It yields the protein CASSYSGTGNQPQHF.

In this sample, this clonotype turned up many times. V gene TRBV20-1 combines with J gene TRBJ1-3; no clear D gene. The length of the CDR3 is 15 residues. The germline V and J ends were trimmed by 6 bases and 4 bases, with 19 bases remaining between them. The germline V gene has CDR1 DFQATT and CDR2 SNEGSKA (reference sequence). CDR3 protein: CSALPPGSRGNTIYF. DNA of the CDR3: TGCAGTGCCCTTCCTCCAGGCTCGCGAGGAAACACCATATATTTT.